The 9 T cell receptor beta chains reported below all come from one sample, sequenced in a study of cytomegalovirus exposure and HLA in healthy donors. The primer mix had 60 Vbeta and 13 Jbeta primers. Repertoires were generated with immunoSEQ multiplex PCR, while TCRdb's copy carries only in-frame clones and drops some. The data show around 92,000 clones, approximately 75% seen once. Sequencing was performed on PBMCs. The receptor set was obtained from a female donor in good health and CMV-seropositive.

V usage is TRBV5-1 and J usage is TRBJ1-1; 8 bases are shared with TRBD1. Germline loops: CDR1 SGHRS, CDR2 YFSETQ. Germline trimming cut 4 bases from V and 4 bases from J; bases unmatched to any gene: 9. This CDR3 region has 15 residues. The CDR3 sequence is CASSLIRQGITEAFF. The CDR3 DNA reads TGCGCCAGCAGCCTGATTCGACAGGGGATCACTGAAGCTTTCTTT.

This clone was recorded a few times. The chain employs TRBV2 and TRBJ1-1; 7 nucleotides line up with TRBD1. The CDR3 consists of 13 residues. V was clipped by 6 bases and J by 4 bases; unmatched bases: 5. CDR1 and CDR2 from the germline V gene are SNHLY and FYNNEI. This chain's CDR3 is CASRGQEGTEAFF. CDR3 nucleotide sequence: TGTGCCAGCAGAGGACAGGAGGGCACTGAAGCTTTCTTT.

The chain is built from TRBV30 and TRBJ1-6; TRBD1 matches 11 bases. The J segment lost 7 bases and the V segment lost 5 bases, leaving 1 base of the junction unmatched. Per the germline V gene, CDR1 is GTSNPN and CDR2 is SVGIG (reference sequence). The CDR3 runs to 13 residues. Written as DNA, the CDR3 is TGTGCCTGGGGACAGGGGGCCAATTCACCCCTCCACTTT. It translates to CAWGQGANSPLHF. Based on the CDR3 plus reference TRBV30 and TRBJ1-6, the full variable domain is SQTIHQWPATLVQPVGSPLSLECTVEGTSNPNLYWYRQAAGRGLQLLFYSVGIGQISSEVPQNLSASRPQDRQFILSSKKLLLSDSGFYLCAWGQGANSPLHFGNGTRLTVT.

Points on this clone: Other DNA sequences from this sample encode an identical CDR3 as well. The V call is TRBV11-2, the J call TRBJ1-1; no firm D call. V lost 1 base and J lost 5, with 5 bases in between. CDR3 length: 12 amino acids. Germline CDR1 is SGHAT and CDR2 is FQNNGV. The CDR3 is CASSLAGTEAFF. In nucleotides, the CDR3 is TGTGCCAGCAGCTTAGCGGGGACTGAAGCTTTCTTT.

The chain joins TRBV7-2 to TRBJ1-5; D ambiguous. Germline CDR1 is SGHTA and CDR2 is FQGNSA. This CDR3 is built from 15 residues. V dropped 1 base and J dropped 3 bases, with 10 bases sitting between them. CDR3 residues: CASSLGFSPNQPQHF. CDR3 DNA sequence: TGTGCCAGCAGCTTAGGATTTAGTCCCAATCAGCCCCAGCATTTT.

This clone appeared a single time. The rearrangement joins TRBV5-4 to TRBJ2-7, with D maybe TRBD2 (6 bases). The germline V gene encodes CDR1 SGHNT and CDR2 YYREEE (reference sequence). The CDR3 has 13 residues. The ends were cut back, 3 bases at V and 1 base at J, with 8 bases in the middle. The chain's CDR3 is CASSSGVSYEQYF. DNA for the CDR3: TGTGCCAGCAGCTCGGGGGTTTCCTACGAGCAGTACTTC.

The V gene is TRBV29-1, the J gene TRBJ2-1; 10 bases are a match to TRBD1. The CDR3 loop spans 13 amino acids. Losses at the gene ends were 6 bases for V and 9 bases for J; bases not matched to a gene: 8. Germline V gives CDR1 SQVTM, CDR2 ANQGSEA. CDR3 in amino acids: CSVHPGQGFEQFF. The CDR3 DNA follows: TGCAGCGTGCACCCGGGACAGGGGTTTGAGCAGTTCTTC.

This clone was picked up a small number of times. The V and J genes are TRBV29-1 and TRBJ1-1; no clear D. CDR3 length: 13 residues. V was clipped by 4 bases and J by 1 base, with 10 bases between them. The germline V gene encodes CDR1 SQVTM and CDR2 ANQGSEA. CDR3: CSVGLSQNTEAFF. The CDR3 DNA is TGCAGCGTTGGATTGTCACAGAACACTGAAGCTTTCTTT.

The chain recombines TRBV7-8 with TRBJ1-5; D not certain. The germline CDR1 and CDR2 sequences are SGHVS and FQNEAQ. The CDR3 has 15 residues. Trimming pared 1 base from V and 2 bases from J, leaving 9 bases between. CDR3 region: CASSLVWGGNQPQHF. Here the CDR3 DNA reads TGTGCCAGCAGCTTAGTGTGGGGAGGCAATCAGCCCCAGCATTTT.